This entry is about one T cell receptor (beta chain). As yet, its antigen is unknown. The germline gives CDR1 MNHNY, CDR2 SVGAGI (reference sequence). The CDR3 runs to 14 residues. PCR employed 60 Vbeta and 13 Jbeta primers. The protocol was immunoSEQ multiplex PCR, while the TCRdb copy is restricted to in-frame clones and leaves out a portion. The data contain approximately 190,000 clones, roughly four fifths of them singletons. The data are from a study of cytomegalovirus exposure and HLA in healthy donors. These donors, healthy bone marrow donors, were studied. Study-wide findings and caveats: In a later analysis, TCR beta V- and J-gene trimming showed a link to a missense DCLRE1C variant. One cluster of highly shared sequence variants probably arose as a sequencing artifact.

The sample taken for sequencing was PBMCs. This sequence joins TRBV6-6 and TRBJ2-5; 10 nucleotides align to TRBD2. The J call may be faulty, since TRBJ2-7 better matches the DNA end. The origin of this receptor is a woman in her twenties or thirties in good health and CMV-seropositive. The CDR3 nucleotides read TGTGCCAGCACCCCAGCGGGAGGGACCTACGAGCAGTACTTC. Encoded protein: CASTPAGGTYEQYF.